The rows below give T cell receptor beta chains drawn from one sample of a study of cytomegalovirus exposure and HLA in healthy donors. Assay used: immunoSEQ multiplex PCR; TCRdb lists only in-frame clones, some missing. The sample lists tens of thousands of clones, around 94% occurring once. The sample taken for sequencing was PBMCs. The receptors shown here come from a man younger than 35 in good health and CMV-seronegative. CDR3s leave out the opening cysteine and the closing phenylalanine or tryptophan. The order of the fields is CDR3 protein, J gene, V gene.

cdr3_aa: ASSFGTGLNTEAF
j_call: TRBJ1-1
v_call: TRBV5-1

cdr3_aa: ASSVGGQGMRETQY
j_call: TRBJ2-5
v_call: TRBV9

cdr3_aa: ATGGTIYEQY
j_call: TRBJ2-7
v_call: TRBV15

cdr3_aa: ASSQIQGAEQF
j_call: TRBJ2-1
v_call: TRBV7-9

cdr3_aa: ASSQDGTDTQY
j_call: TRBJ2-3
v_call: TRBV14

cdr3_aa: ASSNQGLAGGLDSYNEQF
j_call: TRBJ2-1
v_call: TRBV21-1

cdr3_aa: ASSPILVQETQY
j_call: TRBJ2-5
v_call: TRBV10-2

cdr3_aa: ASSASLAGAWEQF
j_call: TRBJ2-1
v_call: TRBV19

cdr3_aa: ASSPLTSGTSGFQETQY
j_call: TRBJ2-5
v_call: TRBV28

cdr3_aa: ASHPGTGNYEQY
j_call: TRBJ2-7
v_call: TRBV7-9

cdr3_aa: ASSHPWTETYEQY
j_call: TRBJ2-7
v_call: TRBV27

cdr3_aa: ASSLSGGYEQY
j_call: TRBJ2-7
v_call: TRBV7-2

cdr3_aa: ASSQGGSGRAVETQY
j_call: TRBJ2-5
v_call: TRBV4-3

cdr3_aa: ASSPWGREREQF
j_call: TRBJ2-1
v_call: TRBV5-1

cdr3_aa: ASSFHFGTRVAYEQY
j_call: TRBJ2-7
v_call: TRBV28

cdr3_aa: ASSLSPYEKLF
j_call: TRBJ1-4
v_call: TRBV6-5

cdr3_aa: SVDSPYYGYT
j_call: TRBJ1-2
v_call: TRBV29-1

cdr3_aa: ASSLAGAGFGQY
j_call: TRBJ2-7
v_call: TRBV7-6

cdr3_aa: ASSLVDRNTGELF
j_call: TRBJ2-2
v_call: TRBV11-2

cdr3_aa: ASSPIDQPQH
j_call: TRBJ1-5
v_call: TRBV28

cdr3_aa: ASSQTLGTYEQY
j_call: TRBJ2-7
v_call: TRBV5-6

cdr3_aa: ASSSSAGGYNEQF
j_call: TRBJ2-1
v_call: TRBV19

cdr3_aa: ASSSLSYEQY
j_call: TRBJ2-7
v_call: TRBV25-1

cdr3_aa: ASSYEGQPPYEQY
j_call: TRBJ2-7
v_call: TRBV6-5